This entry lists 31 T cell receptor beta chains sequenced from one sample in a study of healthy donors' naive CD4 and CD8 T cells. A linear amplification protocol produced the TCR libraries from around 0.55 ug of total RNA. TCRdb itself ran the reads through MiXCR, one entry per CDR3 protein. The sample includes approximately 180,000 distinct CDR3 sequences, about 76% of them seen just once. Sequenced input: naive CD4+ and CD8+ T cells sorted from blood, pooled from several donors. These receptors all stem from a pool of human donors in good health; the sample pools cells from several healthy donors.

The rearrangement links TRBV6-2 or TRBV6-3 to TRBJ2-7; 12 nucleotides align to TRBD2. With 5 bases clipped from V and 3 bases from J, the junction kept 5 bases outside the gene matches. The CDR3 is 15 amino acids. The germline V gene encodes CDR1 MNHEY and CDR2 SVGEGT. The CDR3 region is CASSPKLAGGYEQYF. The CDR3 DNA reads TGTGCCAGCAGTCCCAAACTAGCGGGAGGCTACGAGCAGTACTTC.

The J gene is TRBJ1-6, the V gene TRBV5-1; TRBD1 aligns across 8 bases. CDR3 length equals 17 residues. Losses at the gene ends were 4 bases for V and 4 bases for J; bases not matched to a gene: 10. Germline lookup yields CDR1 SGHRS and CDR2 YFSETQ. CDR3: CASSNPGGVAYNSPLHF. The DNA for the CDR3 is TGCGCCAGCAGCAACCCAGGGGGCGTCGCTTATAATTCACCCCTCCACTTT.

The CDR3 DNA sequence: TGCAGCGCCGGAGGGGGCGGGGATGGCTACACCTTC. It specifies CSAGGGGDGYTF. The gene calls are TRBV29-1 and TRBJ1-2; 7 nucleotides align to TRBD1. The ends lost 7 bases at V and 6 bases at J; junction bases unmatched: 8. Germline CDR1 SQVTM, CDR2 ANQGSEA. CDR3 length equals 12 residues.

V is TRBV25-1 and J is TRBJ2-7; 8 nucleotides agree with TRBD2. With V trimmed by 3 bases and J by 5 bases, 9 bases remained unmatched. The length of the CDR3 is 15 residues. Germline CDR1 is MGHDK and CDR2 is SYGVNS. The CDR3, as DNA: TGTGCCAGCAGTGATGATAGCGGGACTCTCGACGAGCAGTACTTC. Translation: CASSDDSGTLDEQYF.

This chain uses TRBV2 with TRBJ2-3, with D tentatively TRBD1 or TRBD2 (5 bases each). Germline V lookup: CDR1 SNHLY, CDR2 FYNNEI. Trimming took off 3 bases at V and 3 bases at J, with 10 bases between the two ends. The CDR3 extends over 14 amino acids. CDR3 DNA: TGTGCCAGCAGTGACTCGTGGGGGACAGATACGCAGTATTTT. Protein: CASSDSWGTDTQYF.

This clonotype was seen a single time. The chain links TRBV11-2 to TRBJ2-1; 7 bases fit TRBD1. Germline loops: CDR1 SGHAT, CDR2 FQNNGV. CDR3 length equals 16 residues. J gave up 12 bases and V 1 base, and 15 bases lay outside the gene matches. The DNA of the CDR3 is TGTGCCAGCAGCTTAGCATCTGCTGGGACAGCCTTCAGGCAGTTCTTC. Protein: CASSLASAGTAFRQFF.

The chain joins TRBV12-3 or TRBV12-4 to TRBJ1-1; a weak D match, TRBD1 (5 bases). The CDR3 loop spans 14 amino acids. V was shortened by 7 bases and J by 2 bases, with 14 bases between the two germline ends. CDR3 sequence: CASTVEGVNTEAFF. CDR3 coding DNA: TGTGCCAGCACCGTGGAAGGGGTTAACACTGAAGCTTTCTTT.

This chain links TRBV29-1 with TRBJ2-7; D gene ambiguous. The CDR3 sequence is 12 residues long. Germline CDR1 and CDR2: SQVTM and ANQGSEA. V was clipped by 3 bases and J by 2 bases, with 8 bases between them. DNA for the CDR3: TGCAGCGTTGAGGGGTCTCCCTACGAGCAGTACTTC. Encoded protein: CSVEGSPYEQYF.

This chain links TRBV5-4 with TRBJ2-7, with 7 bases lining up with TRBD2. The CDR3 consists of 17 residues. CDR1 is SGHNT and CDR2 is YYREEE in the germline V gene (reference sequence). Trimming took 0 bases from V and 2 from J; bases not matched to a gene: 11. The CDR3 protein is CASSLAPGRARTYEQYF. The DNA of the CDR3 is TGTGCCAGCAGCTTGGCCCCGGGGAGGGCAAGAACCTACGAGCAGTACTTC.

The chain carries TRBV29-1 and TRBJ2-7; the D gene is possibly TRBD1 (6 bases). The CDR3 is 16 residues long. The V gene's germline CDR1 is SQVTM and CDR2 ANQGSEA. Trimming pared 4 bases from V and 0 bases from J, leaving 19 bases between. The CDR3 nucleotides read TGCAGCGTTGGGGGCCACCGGGACACCTCCTCCTACGAGCAGTACTTC. It specifies CSVGGHRDTSSYEQYF.

This clonotype has more than one count but fewer than ten. CDR3 loop: CSVGLRETQYF. CDR3 nucleotide sequence: TGCAGCGTTGGTCTTAGGGAGACCCAGTACTTC. J is TRBJ2-5 and V is TRBV29-1, with no clear D. Germline V gene lookup returns CDR1 SQVTM and CDR2 ANQGSEA. The V and J ends lost 4 bases and 5 bases respectively, with 8 bases between them. The CDR3 is 11 amino acids.

Concerning this clonotype: Without the conserved terminal phenylalanine or tryptophan, this CDR3 likely stems from a read error. The V gene is TRBV30, the J gene TRBJ1-1; D gene uncertain. This CDR3 has 15 residues. Germline CDR1 is GTSNPN and CDR2 is SVGIG (reference sequence). With 0 bases removed from V and 0 bases from J, the gap between germline ends came to 11 bases. The CDR3 DNA follows: TGTGCCTGGAGTGTGTTTAGGACCATGAACACTGAAGCTTTCTCT. Translated: CAWSVFRTMNTEAFS.

This clonotype was detected only once. The V and J genes are TRBV4-3 and TRBJ2-1; possibly TRBD1 or TRBD2 for D (5 bases each). Looked up from germline, CDR1 is LGHNA and CDR2 is YSLEER. This CDR3 contains 16 residues. V was pared by 0 bases and J by 4 bases, with 13 bases between. The CDR3 DNA sequence: TGCGCCAGCAGCCAAGATTGGGGGAGCGGATACAATGAGCAGTTCTTC. Translating it yields CASSQDWGSGYNEQFF.

The chain has TRBV2 and TRBJ2-5; TRBD1 or TRBD2 may be the D gene (5 bases each). Trimming shortened V by 6 bases and J by 10 bases, and 30 bases separated the two germline ends. The CDR3 loop spans 17 amino acids. Germline V CDR1 and CDR2: SNHLY, FYNNEI. CDR3 in DNA: TGTGCCAGCAGGGGACCAGACTTCGGGACCACCCACGGGGACCAGTACTTC. It yields the protein CASRGPDFGTTHGDQYF.

The rearrangement joins TRBV29-1 to TRBJ2-5; 9 nucleotides align to TRBD1. The CDR3 is made up of 12 amino acids. Looked up from germline, CDR1 is SQVTM and CDR2 is ANQGSEA. The ends lost 6 bases at V and 5 bases at J; junction bases unmatched: 4. CDR3 DNA sequence: TGCAGCGTGGGGGACAGGGATGAGACCCAGTACTTC. As protein: CSVGDRDETQYF.

This chain links TRBV6-5 with TRBJ2-3; 8 bases agree with TRBD2. The CDR3 sequence is 16 residues long. The junction had 4 bases not matched to a gene; V was cut back by 0 bases and J by 2 bases. Germline CDR1 MNHEY, CDR2 SVGAGI. The CDR3 coding sequence is TGTGCCAGCAGTTACTCGGCGGGAGGACACACAGATACGCAGTATTTT. Its protein is CASSYSAGGHTDTQYF.

This CDR3 is CASSGRQGANTEAFF. The CDR3 DNA is TGCGCCAGCAGCGGGCGACAGGGGGCGAACACTGAAGCTTTCTTT. The J gene is TRBJ1-1, the V gene TRBV5-1; TRBD1 agrees at 10 bases. The CDR3 is 15 residues long. Losses at the gene ends were 4 bases for V and 1 base for J; bases not matched to a gene: 4. Germline V gene sequence: CDR1 SGHRS, CDR2 YFSETQ.

This clonotype was counted a few times. The chain combines TRBV29-1 with TRBJ2-1; D is undetermined. The V and J ends lost 3 bases and 16 bases respectively, with 13 bases between them. Germline V gene sequence: CDR1 SQVTM, CDR2 ANQGSEA. This CDR3 is built from 10 residues. The CDR3 loop is CSVDGQAVFF. The CDR3 DNA reads TGCAGCGTTGATGGGCAGGCTGTATTCTTC.

This clonotype has a single count. The V gene is TRBV10-3, the J gene TRBJ1-5; no clear D. The germline gives CDR1 ENHRY, CDR2 SYGVKD. This CDR3 is 14 amino acids long. V was pared by 3 bases and J by 5 bases, with 11 bases between. CDR3 DNA: TGTGCCATCAGTGATTACGGTTCGGATCAGCCCCAGCATTTT. This gives the protein CAISDYGSDQPQHF.

The chain links TRBV6-5 to TRBJ2-7; D uncertain. V lost 5 bases, J lost 5 bases, and 10 bases lay in between. CDR1 MNHEY and CDR2 SVGAGI come from the germline V gene. The CDR3 loop spans 12 amino acids. CDR3 sequence (DNA): TGTGCCAGCAGTCAACCGTCTGACGAGCAGTACTTC. Translated, it gives CASSQPSDEQYF.

This sequence joins TRBV5-6 and TRBJ2-5; D ambiguous. This CDR3 region has 13 residues. The V gene's germline CDR1 is SGHDT and CDR2 YYEEEE. The V end was cut by 3 bases, the J end by 1 base, with 7 bases between. CDR3 loop: CASSSGFQETQYF. The CDR3 DNA reads TGTGCCAGCAGCTCCGGTTTCCAAGAGACCCAGTACTTC. Together with reference TRBV5-6 and TRBJ2-5, the CDR3 gives the full variable domain: DAGVTQSPTHLIKTRGQQVTLRCSPKSGHDTVSWYQQALGQGPQFIFQYYEEEERQRGNFPDRFSGHQFPNYSSELNVNALLLGDSALYLCASSSGFQETQYFGPGTRLLVL.

This chain joins TRBV27 and TRBJ1-2; no definite D call. V lost 0 bases to trimming and J lost 0 bases, with 5 bases between them. The CDR3 has 14 residues. Germline V gives CDR1 MNHEY, CDR2 SMNVEV (reference sequence). CDR3 sequence (DNA): TGTGCCAGCAGTTTATCCGTAACTAACTATGGCTACACCTTC. It is translated as CASSLSVTNYGYTF.

Worth noting for this clonotype: A read error may be the cause here, since a much bigger clone is one base away. CDR3 in amino acids: CATNGPKRYSEQFF. The CDR3 DNA reads TGTGCCACCAATGGCCCAAAAAGATATAGTGAGCAGTTCTTC. This sequence joins TRBV24-1 and TRBJ2-1; D is uncertain. Trimming pared 8 bases from V and 9 bases from J, leaving 19 bases between. Germline-derived CDR1 and CDR2 are KGHDR and SFDVKD. The CDR3 is 14 residues long.

V is TRBV29-1 and J is TRBJ1-2; D not resolved. Germline CDR1 and CDR2: SQVTM and ANQGSEA. Trimming pared 6 bases from V and 0 bases from J, leaving 17 bases between. The CDR3 sequence is 15 residues long. In nucleotides, the CDR3 is TGCAGCGTATTCACCATCGGACGGACTAACTATGGCTACACCTTC. Residues: CSVFTIGRTNYGYTF.

This sequence joins TRBV5-1 and TRBJ2-1; tentatively, D is TRBD2 (6 bases). Looked up from germline, CDR1 is SGHRS and CDR2 is YFSETQ. The CDR3 loop spans 15 amino acids. V was clipped by 4 bases and J by 3 bases, with 14 bases between them. The DNA of the CDR3 is TGCGCCAGCAGCGTGGACTATAGCTACTACAATGAGCAGTTCTTC. Translation gives CASSVDYSYYNEQFF.

This clonotype has just one count. The chain links TRBV29-1 to TRBJ2-3; TRBD2 agrees at 9 bases. V was clipped by 4 bases and J by 2 bases; unmatched bases: 7. In germline, CDR1 is SQVTM, CDR2 ANQGSEA. The CDR3 runs to 15 residues. As DNA, the CDR3 is TGCAGCGTTGTCACAGCGGGAGGAGCCACAGATACGCAGTATTTT. Its translation is CSVVTAGGATDTQYF.

The chain is built from TRBV11-3 and TRBJ2-3, with D tentatively TRBD1 or TRBD2 (6 bases each). Per the germline V gene, CDR1 is SGHNT and CDR2 is YENEEA. The CDR3 contains 16 residues. Trimming stripped 5 bases from V and 5 bases from J, with 20 bases between. This chain's CDR3 is CASSQGSGGAEDTQYF. Written as DNA, the CDR3 is TGTGCCAGCAGCCAGGGGAGCGGAGGGGCCGAAGATACGCAGTATTTT. The full variable domain, with the rest looked up from reference TRBV11-3 and TRBJ2-3, is EAGVVQSPRYKIIEKKQPVAFWCNPISGHNTLYWYLQNLGQGPELLIRYENEEAVDDSQLPKDRFSAERLKGVDSTLKIQPAELGDSAVYLCASSQGSGGAEDTQYFGPGTRLTVL.

This chain's CDR3 is CASSKRRDVSRYTF. DNA for the CDR3: TGTGCCAGCAGTAAACGCCGGGACGTCAGTCGCTACACCTTC. V and J are TRBV6-5 and TRBJ1-2, with TRBD1 as a possible D gene (5 bases). Trimming pared 5 bases from V and 9 bases from J, leaving 19 bases between. The CDR3 spans 14 residues. Germline V gene data show CDR1 as MNHEY and CDR2 as SVGAGI.

The rearrangement uses TRBV6-1 and TRBJ1-3; D perhaps matches TRBD1 (6 bases). CDR3 length: 16 amino acids. Germline V gene sequence: CDR1 MNHNS, CDR2 SASEGT. The V gene lost 2 bases and the J gene lost 3 bases, with 14 bases spanning the gap. The CDR3 bases are TGTGCCAGCAGTGAAAGGCAGGGGACGGTTGGAAACACCATATATTTT. It translates to CASSERQGTVGNTIYF.

The CDR3 spells CATSDLGGTAKNEQFF. The CDR3 DNA reads TGTGCCACCAGTGATTTGGGCGGGACAGCTAAAAATGAGCAGTTCTTC. The gene calls are TRBV24-1 and TRBJ2-1; perhaps TRBD1 as D (7 bases). The CDR3 length is 16 residues. Trimming shortened V by 0 bases and J by 7 bases, and 15 bases separated the two germline ends. The V gene's germline CDR1 is KGHDR and CDR2 SFDVKD.

This sequence joins TRBV5-1 and TRBJ1-2; perhaps TRBD1 as D (6 bases). Germline assignment: CDR1 SGHRS and CDR2 YFSETQ. The CDR3 is 15 amino acids. Trimming left V 1 base short and J 4 bases short, with 14 bases between. The DNA of the CDR3 is TGCGCCAGCAGCTTGTCCAAGGACAGCCCCTATGGCTACACCTTC. Its translation: CASSLSKDSPYGYTF.